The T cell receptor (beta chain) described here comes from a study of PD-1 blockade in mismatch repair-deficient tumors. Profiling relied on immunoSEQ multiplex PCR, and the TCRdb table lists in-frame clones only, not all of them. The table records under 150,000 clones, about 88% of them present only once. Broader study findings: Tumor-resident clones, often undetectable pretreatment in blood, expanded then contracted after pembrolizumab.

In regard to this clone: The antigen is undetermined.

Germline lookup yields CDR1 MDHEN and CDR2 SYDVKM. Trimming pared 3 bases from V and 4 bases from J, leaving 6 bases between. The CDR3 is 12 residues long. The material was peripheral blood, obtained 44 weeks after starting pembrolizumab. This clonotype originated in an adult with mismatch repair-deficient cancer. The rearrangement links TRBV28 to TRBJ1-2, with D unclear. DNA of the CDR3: TGTGCCAGCAGTTTGCGGAGCTATGGCTACACCTTC. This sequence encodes CASSLRSYGYTF.